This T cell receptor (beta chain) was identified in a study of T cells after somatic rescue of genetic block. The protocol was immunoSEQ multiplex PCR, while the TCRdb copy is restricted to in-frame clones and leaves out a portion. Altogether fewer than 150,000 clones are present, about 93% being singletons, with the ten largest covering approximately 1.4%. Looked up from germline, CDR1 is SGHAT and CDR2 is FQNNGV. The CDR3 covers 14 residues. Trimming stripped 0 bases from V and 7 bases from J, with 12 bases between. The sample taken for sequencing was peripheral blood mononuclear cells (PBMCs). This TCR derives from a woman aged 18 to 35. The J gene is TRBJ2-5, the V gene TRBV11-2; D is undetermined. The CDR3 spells CASSLEVGRGTQYF. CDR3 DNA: TGTGCCAGCAGCTTAGAAGTGGGAAGAGGGACCCAGTACTTC.